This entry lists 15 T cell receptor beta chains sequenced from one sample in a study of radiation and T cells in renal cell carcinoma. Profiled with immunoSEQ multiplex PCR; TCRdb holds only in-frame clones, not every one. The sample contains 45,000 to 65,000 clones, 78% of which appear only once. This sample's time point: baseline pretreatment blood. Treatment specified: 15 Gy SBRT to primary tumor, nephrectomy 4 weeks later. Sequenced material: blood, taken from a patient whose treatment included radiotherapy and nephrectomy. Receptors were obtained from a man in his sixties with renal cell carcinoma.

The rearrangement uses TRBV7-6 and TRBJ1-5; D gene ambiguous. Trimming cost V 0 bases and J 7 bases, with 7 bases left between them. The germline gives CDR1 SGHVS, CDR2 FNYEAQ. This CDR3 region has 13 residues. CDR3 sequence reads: CASSLAALQPQHF. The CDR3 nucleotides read TGTGCCAGCAGCTTAGCCGCCCTCCAGCCCCAGCATTTT.

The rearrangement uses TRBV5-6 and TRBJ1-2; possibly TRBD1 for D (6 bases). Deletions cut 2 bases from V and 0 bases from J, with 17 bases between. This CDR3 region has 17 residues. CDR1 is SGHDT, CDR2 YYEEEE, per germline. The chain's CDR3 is CASSLGTPKGANYGYTF. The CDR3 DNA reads TGTGCCAGCAGCTTAGGGACACCCAAGGGGGCTAACTATGGCTACACCTTC.

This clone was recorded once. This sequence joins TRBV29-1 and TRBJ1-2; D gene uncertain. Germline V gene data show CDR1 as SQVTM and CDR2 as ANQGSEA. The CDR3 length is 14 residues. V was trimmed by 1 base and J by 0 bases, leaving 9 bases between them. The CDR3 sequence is CSVEVPRSNYGYTF. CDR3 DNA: TGCAGCGTTGAAGTACCCAGGTCTAACTATGGCTACACCTTC.

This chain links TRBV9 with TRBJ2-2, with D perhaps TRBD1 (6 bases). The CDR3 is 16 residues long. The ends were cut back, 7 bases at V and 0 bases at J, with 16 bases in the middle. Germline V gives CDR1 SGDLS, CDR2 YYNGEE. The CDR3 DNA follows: TGTGCCAGCGCAAGGGGGTGGGGCTCGAACACCGGGGAGCTGTTTTTT. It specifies CASARGWGSNTGELFF.

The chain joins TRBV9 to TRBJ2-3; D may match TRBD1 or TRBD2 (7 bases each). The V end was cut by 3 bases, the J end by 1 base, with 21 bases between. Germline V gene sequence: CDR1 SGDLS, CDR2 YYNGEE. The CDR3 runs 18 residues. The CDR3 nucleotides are TGTGCCAGCAGCGCCCAGGGGGGAGGGGGTTCGGGCACAGATACGCAGTATTTT. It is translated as CASSAQGGGGSGTDTQYF.

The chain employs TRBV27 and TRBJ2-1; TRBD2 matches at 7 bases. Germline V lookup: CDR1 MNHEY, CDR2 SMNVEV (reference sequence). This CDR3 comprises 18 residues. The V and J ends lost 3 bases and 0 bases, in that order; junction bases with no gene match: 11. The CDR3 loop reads CASSLGLWGGGSYNEQFF. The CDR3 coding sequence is TGTGCCAGCAGTTTGGGGTTATGGGGCGGGGGCTCCTACAATGAGCAGTTCTTC.

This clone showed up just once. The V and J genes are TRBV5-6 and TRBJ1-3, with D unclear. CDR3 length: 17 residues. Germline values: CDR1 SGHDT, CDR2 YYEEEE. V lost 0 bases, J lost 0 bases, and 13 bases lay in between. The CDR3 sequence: CASSLGLAGGSGNTIYF. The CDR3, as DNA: TGTGCCAGCAGCTTGGGCTTGGCAGGCGGCTCTGGAAACACCATATATTTT.

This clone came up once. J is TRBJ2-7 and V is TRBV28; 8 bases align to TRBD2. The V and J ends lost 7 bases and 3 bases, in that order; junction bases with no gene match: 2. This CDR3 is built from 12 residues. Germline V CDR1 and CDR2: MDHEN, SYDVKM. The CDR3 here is CASTGGGYEQYV. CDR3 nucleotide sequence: TGTGCCAGCACCGGGGGGGGCTACGAGCAGTACGTC.

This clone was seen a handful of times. The CDR3 is CASSVKAGLLNTEAFF. CDR3 in DNA: TGTGCCAGCAGCGTAAAGGCAGGACTATTGAACACTGAAGCTTTCTTT. This rearrangement joins TRBV9 to TRBJ1-1; D not certain. The CDR3 loop spans 16 amino acids. Trimming pared 1 base from V and 0 bases from J, leaving 13 bases between. Germline CDR1 and CDR2: SGDLS and YYNGEE.

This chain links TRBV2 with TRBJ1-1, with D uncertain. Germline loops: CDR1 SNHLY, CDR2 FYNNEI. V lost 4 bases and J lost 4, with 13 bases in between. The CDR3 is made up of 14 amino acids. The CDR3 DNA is TGTGCCAGCAGTGGAGTGAGAATCGGCACTGAAGCTTTCTTT. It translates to CASSGVRIGTEAFF.

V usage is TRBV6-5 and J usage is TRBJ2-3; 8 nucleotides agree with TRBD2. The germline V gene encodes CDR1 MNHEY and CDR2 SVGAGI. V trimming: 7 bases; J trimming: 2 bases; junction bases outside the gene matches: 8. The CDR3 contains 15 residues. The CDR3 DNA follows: TGTGCCAGCAACCAAGCGGGGGCCACCACAGATACGCAGTATTTT. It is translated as CASNQAGATTDTQYF.

CDR3 in amino acids: CASSLEGGGTYEQYF. Written as DNA, the CDR3 is TGTGCCAGCAGCTTAGAAGGGGGGGGGACCTACGAGCAGTACTTC. V gene TRBV7-8 combines with J gene TRBJ2-7; tentatively, D is TRBD2 (7 bases). V shed 1 base and J shed 2 bases, with 12 bases lying between them. The germline CDR1 and CDR2 sequences are SGHVS and FQNEAQ. The CDR3 extends over 15 amino acids.

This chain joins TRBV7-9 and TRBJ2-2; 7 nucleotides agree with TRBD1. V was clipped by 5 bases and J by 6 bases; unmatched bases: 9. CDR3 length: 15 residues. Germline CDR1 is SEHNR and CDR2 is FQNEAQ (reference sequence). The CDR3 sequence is CASSVITGVPGELFF. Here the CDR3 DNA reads TGTGCCAGCAGCGTGATAACAGGGGTCCCCGGGGAGCTGTTTTTT.

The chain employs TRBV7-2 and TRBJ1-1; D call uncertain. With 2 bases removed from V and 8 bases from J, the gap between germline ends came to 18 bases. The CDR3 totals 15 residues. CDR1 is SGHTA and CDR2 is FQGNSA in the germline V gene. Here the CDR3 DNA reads TGTGCCAGCAGCTTAACAGCTGTAAGAAGCCTAGAAGCTTTCTTT. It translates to CASSLTAVRSLEAFF. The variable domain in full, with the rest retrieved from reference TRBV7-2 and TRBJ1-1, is GAGVSQSPSNKVTEKGKDVELRCDPISGHTALYWYRQSLGQGLEFLIYFQGNSAPDKSGLPSDRFSAERTGGSVSTLTIQRTQQEDSAVYLCASSLTAVRSLEAFFGQGTRLTVV.

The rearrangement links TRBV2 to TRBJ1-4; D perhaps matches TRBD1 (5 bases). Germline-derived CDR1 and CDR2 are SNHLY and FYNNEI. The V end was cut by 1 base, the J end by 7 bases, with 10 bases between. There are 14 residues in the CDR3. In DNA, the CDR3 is TGTGCCAGCAGTGAAGTGGCAGGGCGTGAAAAACTGTTTTTT. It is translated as CASSEVAGREKLFF. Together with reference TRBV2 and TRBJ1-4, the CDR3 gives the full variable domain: EPEVTQTPSHQVTQMGQEVILRCVPISNHLYFYWYRQILGQKVEFLVSFYNNEISEKSEIFDDQFSVERPDGSNFTLKIRSTKLEDSAMYFCASSEVAGREKLFFGSGTQLSVL.